Listed below are T cell receptor beta chains from one sample, sequenced in a study of blood T cell repertoires in COVID-19. Sequencing was performed with immunoSEQ multiplex PCR; in TCRdb, only in-frame clones are kept and a portion is missing. The sample contains some 100,000 clones, 70% to 90% of which appear only once. Sequenced: peripheral blood. These receptors came from a woman in her seventies with active or convalescent COVID-19. The CDR3 runs from the conserved cysteine through the conserved F or W. Each record gives: D gene, clone size, V gene, J gene, CDR3 protein, CDR3 DNA. D genes are given only for firm matches. The size of a clone is reported for some rows only, either as once, few or many, or as a class for expanded clones.

-	-	TRBV20-1	TRBJ1-2	CSAGYGYTF	TGCAGTGCCGGGTATGGCTACACCTTC
TRBD1	-	TRBV24-1	TRBJ2-2	CATSGVPGQLNTGELFF	TGTGCCACCAGTGGTGTTCCGGGACAGCTAAACACCGGGGAGCTGTTTTTT
TRBD1	-	TRBV27	TRBJ1-4	CASSPRGLGEKLFF	TGTGCCAGCAGTCCTAGGGGGCTAGGGGAAAAACTGTTTTTT
-	-	TRBV25-1	TRBJ2-7	CASSQGYEQYF	TGTGCCAGCTCACAGGGTTACGAGCAGTACTTC
TRBD1	-	TRBV5-1	TRBJ1-2	CASSWDGQGAADGYTF	TGCGCCAGCAGCTGGGATGGACAGGGGGCGGCGGATGGCTACACCTTC
-	-	TRBV2	TRBJ2-1	CASSVMVGASYNEQFF	TGTGCCAGCAGTGTAATGGTGGGGGCCTCCTACAATGAGCAGTTCTTC
-	-	TRBV23-1	TRBJ1-5	CASSLKRPAGQPQHF	TGCGCCAGCAGCCTTAAAAGACCCGCAGGGCAGCCCCAGCATTTT
-	few	TRBV2	TRBJ1-3	CASSVDGVRSGNTIYF	TGTGCCAGCAGTGTTGACGGGGTGCGCTCTGGAAACACCATATATTTT
-	-	TRBV5-5	TRBJ1-2	CASSLYQGDGYTF	TGTGCCAGCAGCTTGTACCAGGGCGATGGCTACACCTTC
-	-	TRBV5-1	TRBJ2-7	CASSLYGGSTYEQYF	TGCGCCAGCAGCCTGTATGGCGGAAGTACCTACGAGCAGTACTTC
-	-	TRBV27	TRBJ1-6	CASRIHGNSPLHF	TGTGCCAGCAGGATTCACGGGAATTCACCCCTCCACTTT